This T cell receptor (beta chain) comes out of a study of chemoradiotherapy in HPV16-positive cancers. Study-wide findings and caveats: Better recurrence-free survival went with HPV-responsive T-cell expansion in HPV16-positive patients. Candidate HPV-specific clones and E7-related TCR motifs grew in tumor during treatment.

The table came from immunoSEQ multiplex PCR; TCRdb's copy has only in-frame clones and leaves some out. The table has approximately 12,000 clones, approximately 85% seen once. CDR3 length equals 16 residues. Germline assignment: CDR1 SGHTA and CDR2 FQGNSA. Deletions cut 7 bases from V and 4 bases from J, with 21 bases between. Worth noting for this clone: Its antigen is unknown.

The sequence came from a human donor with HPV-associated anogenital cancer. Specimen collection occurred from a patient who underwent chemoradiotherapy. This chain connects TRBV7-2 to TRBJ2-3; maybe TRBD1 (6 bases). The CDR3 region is CASTPYLGGGADTQYF. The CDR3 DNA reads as TGTGCCAGCACCCCCTACCTTGGGGGCGGCGCAGATACGCAGTATTTT.